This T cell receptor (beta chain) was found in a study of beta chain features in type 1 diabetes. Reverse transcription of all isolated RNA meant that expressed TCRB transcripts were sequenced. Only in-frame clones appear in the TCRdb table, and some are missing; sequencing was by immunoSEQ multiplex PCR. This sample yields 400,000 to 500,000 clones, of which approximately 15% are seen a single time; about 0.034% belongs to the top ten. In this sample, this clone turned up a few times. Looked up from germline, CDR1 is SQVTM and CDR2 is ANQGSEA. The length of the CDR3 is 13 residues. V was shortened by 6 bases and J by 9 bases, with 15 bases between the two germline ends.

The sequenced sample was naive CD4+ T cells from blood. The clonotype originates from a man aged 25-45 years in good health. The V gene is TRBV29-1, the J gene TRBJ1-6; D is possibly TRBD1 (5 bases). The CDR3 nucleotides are TGCAGCGTGGACCCAGGGAAACGTTCACCCCTCCACTTT. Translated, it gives CSVDPGKRSPLHF.